This T cell receptor (beta chain) was retrieved from a study of monozygotic twins with inflammatory bowel disease. Study results and caveats: Whereas healthy co-twins had higher TCRbeta diversity (inverse Simpson), IBD patients had lower diversity. The study supported no single strong signal or clonotype linked to IBD. Twins with IBD had fewer clonotypes in common with others than healthy twins, particularly during disease activity.

As concerns this clonotype: Its antigen is not identified.

Germline CDR1 SGHRS, CDR2 YFSETQ. CDR3 length: 15 residues. Nested PCRs of roughly 15 and 9 cycles, two in total, were run on TCRalpha and TCRbeta cDNA. Reprocessing the 5' RACE reads, TCRdb reports a single entry for every CDR3 protein and omits DNA. The sample's table shows about 450,000 distinct CDR3 sequences. The specimen was blood. The source is a human donor with ulcerative colitis or Crohn's disease, or a healthy co-twin of an affected twin (not recorded which). The chain links TRBV5-1 to TRBJ2-3; the TRBD2 assignment by TCRdb is unverifiable without DNA. Here the CDR3 reads CASSRGVTRTDTQYF.